What follows describes a single T cell receptor (beta chain). Its antigen is as yet unknown. The donors, all of them Caucasian adults, lived in Nashville, Tennessee. The CDR3 is 14 amino acids. The V end was cut by 2 bases, the J end by 10 bases, with 16 bases between. Per germline, CDR1 SGHNT and CDR2 YYREEE (reference sequence). These data belong to a study of shared clonotypes between healthy human individuals. Study observations and caveats: Read depth was anticipated to influence clonotype sharing among donors.

Every subset had its genomic DNA shared out evenly among several immunoSEQ plates. Every unsorted PBMC PCR replicate was loaded with 300 ng DNA, tens of thousands of T cell genomes. TCRdb keeps only in-frame clones here, not all; method: immunoSEQ multiplex PCR. The sample contains about 510,000 clones, 79% of which appear only once. The chain combines TRBV5-4 with TRBJ2-1; TRBD2 is a possible D gene (6 bases). Source material: PBMCs. The source is a woman aged 40 to 49 in good health. Some clones in this sample may be carry-over from other donors' samples. The CDR3 protein is CASSFPGALLEQFF. DNA of the CDR3: TGTGCCAGCAGCTTTCCGGGAGCCCTTTTAGAGCAGTTCTTC.